The entry that follows covers one T cell receptor beta chain sequence. Its recognized antigen is unknown. The sample holds no much larger clone one base away, and base qualities are not on file. This sample was taken from a study of a mutant IDH1 vaccine in newly diagnosed glioma (dated by TCRdb to the early 2020s). Broadly, across the study: Of the 32 patients who were treated, around 62% were male and roughly 38% were female, and the mean age was around 40 years. Prior to enrollment, patients had been given standard therapy consisting of radiotherapy alone, temozolomide alone, or radiochemotherapy with temozolomide, with the combination given to most patients. Peripheral blood was collected at six visits: V03 (baseline), V05, V07, V10, V12 and V13. For exploratory analyses, longitudinal TCRB deep sequencing was carried out in about 25 treated patients wherever samples were available. The paper as a whole reports these results and caveats: The authors stated that sample limitations prevented analyses of patient blood samples from being reproduced. Pseudoprogression seemed to be unrelated to changes in the top peripheral T cell clonotypes found by TCRB sequencing. Availability determined which PBMC samples were chosen for TCRB deep sequencing. Immune responses induced by the vaccine were seen in roughly 95% of patients across multiple MHC alleles.

The sample's time point label is to be understood as: baseline, week 1 (first vaccination visit). Interpreted using the paper, the treatment or condition label stands for: pre-vaccination baseline after standard-of-care therapy. Donors had newly diagnosed WHO grade 3 or 4 IDH1-mutant astrocytomas with loss of nuclear ATRX. The samples were drawn from NOA16, a multicentre, single-arm, open-label phase I trial in Germany that tested a mutant IDH1 peptide vaccine in humans for the first time. Blood drawn at visit V03 was used as the baseline sample for immunogenicity testing. The DNeasy Blood and Tissue Kit was used to extract genomic DNA from EDTA blood for TCRB sequencing. The receptor library was made with the immunoSEQ multiplex PCR assay. Rearranged TCR beta chain sequences were amplified using the hsTCRB Kit according to the manufacturer's protocol. TCRB libraries were sequenced on an Illumina MiSeq. Regarding the original processing steps: The kit vendor's proprietary platform handled demultiplexing, trimming and gene mapping. This is the immuneACCESS table as TCRdb keeps it, with only in-frame sequences that have V and J called. A part of the clones is gone; compared with another copy, unresolved V genes explain less than half, and the rest is unexplained. The V and J calls and clone size were taken over from that table, and D and trimming were inferred from the DNA. The sample table holds 45,000 to 55,000 clones, of which around 86% were seen once. 2% to 2.5% of the sample lies in the top ten.

V has 0 bases trimmed and J has 5 bases trimmed; junction bases matching no gene number 4. CDR1 and CDR2, looked up from the germline V gene, are LGHNA and YNFKEQ. Spanning cysteine to phenylalanine, the CDR3 consists of 17 amino acids. Left in the record is the CDR3 DNA by itself, 51 bases read in frame from the first base. The clonotype comes from a man in his forties with glioma. The chain employs TRBV4-2 and TRBJ2-5; 15 central bases correspond to TRBD2. Sequenced here: PBMCs, sampled from a glioma patient treated with radiotherapy, temozolomide or both. The base sequence is TGTGCCAGCAGCCAAGACGCGGGACTAGCGGGAGGTGAGACCCAGTACTTC. The translation is CASSQDAGLAGGETQYF.